This T cell receptor (beta chain) was sequenced for a study of blood T cell repertoires in COVID-19 (dated by TCRdb to the early 2020s). Concerning the study at large: The collaborator samples originated in the United States, Italy and Spain and spanned the acute and convalescent phases of COVID-19. Nearly every sample came with metadata listing a de-identified subject ID, COVID-19 status, age in years and sex. Where available, HLA class I and class II types were obtained from metadata supplied by the sample provider rather than from assay-based typing. The prospective study material was composed of cDNA or gDNA derived from T cells, B-cell-depleted T cells, or PBMCs. Subjects who had been exposed to COVID-19, were actively infected with it, or had recovered from it provided the deeply sampled blood TCRbeta repertoires that made up the dataset. The samples were drawn from the first 160 participants of the ongoing ImmuneRACE study and from 1,254 subjects provided by 6 global collaborators. The repertoires were released in a freely available public database intended as a resource for research on the immune response to SARS-CoV-2.

Comment on this clone: Its target antigen remains unknown. Base qualities are missing; no much larger clone stands one base away.

The collaborating institutions used their own protocols to collect whole blood in K2EDTA tubes. For TCRbeta analysis, collaborators shipped samples as frozen whole blood, isolated PBMCs, or DNA extracted from either of those sample types. TCRbeta CDR3 regions were amplified from genomic DNA using the immunoSEQ Assay, a bias-controlled multiplex PCR. On the authors' methods: Nucleated cell counts per sample were estimated from amplification of reference gene primers within the assay. To quantify the absolute abundance of each unique TCRbeta CDR3 rearrangement, sequence reads were collapsed and filtered. For each sample, productive Simpson clonality was calculated as the square root of Simpson's diversity index across productive rearrangements. What TCRdb holds here is the immuneACCESS table cut down to in-frame rearrangements. Part of the clones is not present; checked against another copy, under half of the missing clones reflect an unresolved V gene, and the others are unexplained. V, J and clone size were drawn from that table, and D and trimming were deduced from the DNA. The sample table lists roughly 130,000 clones, roughly 80% of them with a count of one. The leading ten clones occupy less than 20% of the sample.

Here is what the overall study found, with its caveats: The amount of clinical and demographic metadata varied by source and participant and was provided uncurated.

V trim: 4 bases; J trim: 0 bases; unmatched bases: 4. From cysteine to phenylalanine, the CDR3 is 14 amino acids long. CDR3 DNA is the only sequence kept; it has 42 bases, read in frame from the first base. The germline V gene encodes CDR1 SGHNT and CDR2 YYREEE (reference sequence). The sample comprised peripheral blood. The clonotype originates from a woman between 50 and 59 years old with acute or convalescent COVID-19. The chain is assembled from TRBV5-4 and TRBJ2-7, with 7 middle bases fitting TRBD1. The CDR3 is CASSKGDSSYEQYF. Here is the DNA: TGTGCCAGCAGCAAGGGGGACAGCTCCTACGAGCAGTACTTC. This CDR3, with the reference TRBV5-4 and TRBJ2-7 proteins standing in past its ends, gives the full variable domain ETGVTQSPTHLIKTRGQQVTLRCSSQSGHNTVSWYQQALGQGPQFIFQYYREEENGRGNFPPRFSGLQFPNYSSELNVNALELDDSALYLCASSKGDSSYEQYFGPGTRLTVT.